This T cell receptor (beta chain) was captured in a study of tumor-infiltrating lymphocytes in primary liver carcinoma. In the study overall: Each sample had roughly 3.65 to 8 million productive TCRbeta reads regardless of tissue type.

Bulk tissue was left unsorted, and RNA and DNA were co-extracted from about 21-30 mg of it. Sampling was performed at five separate regions of each tumor. With regard to this clonotype: The antigen remains undetermined. This could be a read error, since a much larger clone is one nucleotide away.

Whole-study results and caveats: Blood trailed tumors significantly in top-250-clone fraction (p = 0.039). Among the pair types, tumor region pairs showed more overlap than tumor-adjacent and tumor-blood pairs.

TCR beta cDNA was reverse-transcribed from 450 to 500 ng of total RNA. The reaction used a constant-region primer and ProtoScript II reverse transcriptase. Three nested multiplex PCR rounds of slightly modified ARM-PCR generated TCR beta libraries. PCR rounds one and two used TRBV1-TRBV30 forward primers with a C-beta reverse primer for around 11 cycles each. Via MiXCR, TCRdb re-called the multiplex PCR reads, giving one row per CDR3 protein. The profile shows tens of thousands of distinct CDR3 sequences, around 74% of them singletons. The CDR3 has 12 residues. CDR1 and CDR2 from the germline V gene are DFQATT and SNEGSKA (reference sequence).

The sample was liver tumor tissue from sampling region 4. Specified subset: tumor region T4, right-lateral pole. This chain links TRBV20-1 with TRBJ1-5; 8 nucleotides match TRBD1. Near its end, the DNA agrees better with TRBJ2-3, so the J call may be wrong. The TCR comes from a man aged 35-49 years with primary liver carcinoma and hepatitis B virus infection. CDR3 nucleotides: TGCAATGCTACAGCAGGGGGCCAGCCCCAGTATTTT. It yields the protein CNATAGGQPQYF.